This TCR beta chain was obtained from a study of tumor-infiltrating lymphocytes in oesophageal squamous cell carcinoma (TCRdb year 2016). Receptor libraries were prepared by PCR. Sequencer: Illumina HiSeq 2000. The public reads were run again by TCRdb, first through fastp at Q25 and then through MiXCR, and only productive beta chains were kept. Each record represents a unique CDR3 protein, reported with the most common genes and DNA among its rows. The sample table lists 20,000 to 25,000 distinct CDR3 sequences, about a third of them with a count of one. The ten largest account for about a fifth of the sample. The germline V gene (reference sequence) gives CDR1 as SGHNT and CDR2 as YYREEE. CDR3 length: 17 amino acids, cysteine to phenylalanine. This entry keeps only the CDR3 DNA: 51 bases, framed from base 1. V is clipped by 1 base and J by 7 bases, and the sequence between their germline boundaries is 21 bases long.

This clonotype was observed at least ten times. The specificity of this receptor is unknown. The sample holds no much larger clone one base away, and base qualities are not on file. This sequence uses TRBV5-4 and TRBJ2-1; the D gene is possibly TRBD2, with 6 bases matching. The TCR comes from a female donor with esophageal squamous cell carcinoma. The specimen was esophageal tumor tissue. The DNA sequence is TGTGCCAGCAGCTTGTCAGGTAGCGCCAGAGGGAGGAATGAGCAGTTCTTC. Translated, it gives CASSLSGSARGRNEQFF.